One sample yielded the 22 T cell receptor beta chains listed below, sequenced in a study of naive and memory T cell subsets. The library had UMIs added by 3' ligation of an oligonucleotide to TCR cDNA. Amplification of ligated cDNA took four PCR rounds with SP2 and nested alpha and beta constant primers. TCRdb analysed the 5' RACE reads with MiXCR anew, one entry per CDR3 protein. The sample lists 58,000 or so distinct CDR3 sequences; over 6% were seen once. The receptor set was obtained from a female donor in good health.

This clonotype was detected ten times or more. The rearrangement links TRBV5-1 to TRBJ2-3; no firm D call. The germline gives CDR1 SGHRS, CDR2 YFSETQ. The CDR3 has 14 residues. Deletions cut 2 bases from V and 5 bases from J, with 12 bases between. This chain's CDR3 is CASSLSRHEDTQYF. Written as DNA, the CDR3 is TGCGCCAGCAGCTTAAGCAGGCACGAAGATACGCAGTATTTT.

This clonotype has ten or more counts. V is TRBV7-2 and J is TRBJ1-4; D gene uncertain. Germline V gene sequence: CDR1 SGHTA, CDR2 FQGNSA. This CDR3 contains 14 residues. Trimming took 3 bases from V and 4 from J, leaving 9 bases between them. CDR3 DNA sequence: TGTGCCAGCAGCTTTTACGGAGATAATGAAAAACTGTTTTTT. Its protein product is CASSFYGDNEKLFF. The complete variable domain, with remaining parts taken from reference TRBV7-2 and TRBJ1-4, reads GAGVSQSPSNKVTEKGKDVELRCDPISGHTALYWYRQSLGQGLEFLIYFQGNSAPDKSGLPSDRFSAERTGGSVSTLTIQRTQQEDSAVYLCASSFYGDNEKLFFGSGTQLSVL.

The sample holds many counts of this clonotype. The chain employs TRBV20-1 and TRBJ1-1, with unresolved D. The V gene lost 1 base and the J gene lost 1 base, with 10 bases spanning the gap. Germline values: CDR1 DFQATT, CDR2 SNEGSKA (reference sequence). The CDR3 has 14 amino acids. The CDR3 coding sequence is TGCAGTGCTAGAGGCCCGGGAGGGAACACTGAAGCTTTCTTT. This sequence encodes CSARGPGGNTEAFF.

The chain is built from TRBV12-3 or TRBV12-4 and TRBJ2-6; D perhaps matches TRBD2 (6 bases). The V end lost 2 bases, the J end lost 0 bases, and 14 bases lay between the germline ends. CDR3 length: 18 residues. The CDR3 coding sequence is TGTGCCAGCAGTTTACGGGGGTTTGTAAACTCTGGGGCCAACGTCCTGACTTTC. Translation gives CASSLRGFVNSGANVLTF.

This clonotype was counted many times. The rearrangement uses TRBV29-1 and TRBJ2-5, with 8 nucleotides matching TRBD1. CDR3 size: 12 residues. V was clipped by 6 bases and J by 4 bases; unmatched bases: 4. The germline V gene has CDR1 SQVTM and CDR2 ANQGSEA. The CDR3 nucleotides read TGCAGCGTCAGTGACAGGGGAGAGACCCAGTACTTC. Protein: CSVSDRGETQYF.

This clonotype was counted many times. V usage is TRBV3-1 and J usage is TRBJ2-5; D gene unclear. Per germline, CDR1 LGHDT and CDR2 YNNKEL (reference sequence). Deletions cut 4 bases from V and 5 bases from J, with 14 bases between. The CDR3 length is 14 residues. The CDR3 sequence: CASSPPGGSETQYF. The DNA of the CDR3 is TGTGCCAGCAGCCCCCCCGGTGGGTCGGAGACCCAGTACTTC.

Many counts were recorded for this clonotype. The V and J genes are TRBV12-5 and TRBJ1-1; 7 nucleotides align to TRBD1. Losses at the gene ends were 5 bases for V and 7 bases for J; bases not matched to a gene: 7. This CDR3 has 13 amino acids. The V gene's germline CDR1 is LGHNT and CDR2 FRNRAP. As DNA, the CDR3 is TGTGCTAGTGGTACCAGGTGGGACAGTGAAGCTTTCTTT. This gives the protein CASGTRWDSEAFF.

Within the sample, this clonotype is medium-sized. J is TRBJ1-5 and V is TRBV12-3 or TRBV12-4; D gene uncertain. Trimming left V 6 bases short and J 1 base short, with 13 bases between. There are 15 residues in the CDR3. DNA for the CDR3: TGTGCCAGCAGGTTCGGGCGGGAAAGCAATCAGCCCCAGCATTTT. It codes for CASRFGRESNQPQHF.

This clonotype has at least ten counts. V and J are TRBV29-1 and TRBJ2-7; 8 bases agree with TRBD1. The CDR3 is 12 residues long. Germline CDR1 reads SQVTM; CDR2 reads ANQGSEA. V shed 7 bases and J 5 bases; nucleotides not matched to a gene: 7. CDR3 sequence (DNA): TGCAGCGCCGACAGGGGCCCCAACGAGCAGTACTTC. Protein sequence: CSADRGPNEQYF.

The rearrangement joins TRBV20-1 to TRBJ2-3, with a weak D call TRBD2 (6 bases). V lost 6 bases and J lost 1, with 14 bases in between. CDR3 size: 14 residues. The germline gives CDR1 DFQATT, CDR2 SNEGSKA (reference sequence). The CDR3 nucleotides read TGCAGTGCCCGCCCCGGCGGGGGCACAGATACGCAGTATTTT. Translated: CSARPGGGTDTQYF.

The sample holds many counts of this clonotype. V is TRBV12-3 or TRBV12-4 and J is TRBJ2-3; D possibly corresponds to TRBD2 (5 bases). The CDR3 totals 14 residues. The germline V and J ends were trimmed by 3 bases and 0 bases, with 7 bases remaining between them. CDR3 nucleotides: TGTGCCAGCAGTTTGAGCGGTAGCACAGATACGCAGTATTTT. This codes for CASSLSGSTDTQYF.

This clonotype occurred many times. The DNA for the CDR3 is TGTGCCAGCAGCTTAGGAGGCAAAATGGACACTGAAGCTTTCTTT. Translated: CASSLGGKMDTEAFF. This sequence joins TRBV7-2 and TRBJ1-1, with D uncertain. Germline lookup yields CDR1 SGHTA and CDR2 FQGNSA. The CDR3 spans 15 residues. Trimming cost V 1 base and J 3 bases, with 12 bases left between them.

The V call is TRBV6-4, the J call TRBJ2-5; possible D gene TRBD2, 5 bases. The CDR3 totals 13 residues. Germline V gene data show CDR1 as MRHNA and CDR2 as SNTAGT. Trimming cost V 5 bases and J 2 bases, with 9 bases left between them. The CDR3 loop reads CASSRELQETQYF. CDR3 nucleotide sequence: TGTGCCAGCAGTAGGGAGCTACAAGAGACCCAGTACTTC.

This clonotype was counted at least ten times. The chain joins TRBV29-1 to TRBJ1-1; a possible D gene is TRBD1 (5 bases). The CDR3 has 13 residues. The germline gives CDR1 SQVTM, CDR2 ANQGSEA. V lost 3 bases and J lost 5, with 13 bases in between. The CDR3 spells CSVDPGAGTEAFF. The CDR3 nucleotides are TGCAGCGTTGACCCCGGGGCAGGAACTGAAGCTTTCTTT.

This clonotype was seen at least ten times. This rearrangement joins TRBV27 to TRBJ1-1; 8 bases map to TRBD1. Germline CDR1 is MNHEY and CDR2 is SMNVEV (reference sequence). Trimming cost V 2 bases and J 5 bases; bases outside gene matches: 4. The CDR3 extends over 14 amino acids. In nucleotides, the CDR3 is TGTGCCAGCAGTTTACAGGGGGCGAGGACTGAAGCTTTCTTT. This encodes CASSLQGARTEAFF.

The sample holds many counts of this clonotype. The chain employs TRBV18 and TRBJ2-5, with D possibly TRBD2 on 5 matching bases. The CDR3 length is 15 residues. Germline CDR1 is KGHSH and CDR2 is LQKENI. The ends were cut back, 3 bases at V and 0 bases at J, with 11 bases in the middle. DNA for the CDR3: TGTGCCAGCTCACCTACCACCGGGAACCAAGAGACCCAGTACTTC. Residues: CASSPTTGNQETQYF.

This clonotype was seen a few times. CDR3 protein: CASSITGNEQYF. The CDR3 coding sequence is TGTGCCAGCAGTATAACAGGGAACGAGCAGTACTTC. The genes are TRBV28 and TRBJ2-7; D may be TRBD1 (6 bases). This CDR3 comprises 12 residues. Germline CDR1 and CDR2: MDHEN and SYDVKM. V was pared by 5 bases and J by 5 bases, with 10 bases between.

The table lists this clonotype with many counts. The CDR3 DNA is TGCAGTGCTCATAGACAGGGCACTGAAGCTTTCTTT. This translates into CSAHRQGTEAFF. The J gene is TRBJ1-1, the V gene TRBV20-1; 7 bases are shared with TRBD1. The CDR3 totals 12 residues. The J segment lost 4 bases and the V segment lost 5 bases, leaving 4 bases of the junction unmatched. Per germline, CDR1 DFQATT and CDR2 SNEGSKA (reference sequence).

This clonotype came up a few times. The V call is TRBV2, the J call TRBJ2-1, with D hard to call. The length of the CDR3 is 12 residues. Germline loops: CDR1 SNHLY, CDR2 FYNNEI. V was trimmed by 4 bases and J by 12 bases, leaving 13 bases between them. CDR3 amino acids: CASSGGGPTQFF. As DNA, the CDR3 is TGTGCCAGCAGTGGCGGCGGCCCCACGCAGTTCTTC.

The chain recombines TRBV29-1 with TRBJ2-5; perhaps D is TRBD1 or TRBD2 (5 bases each). V lost 6 bases and J 1 base, leaving 12 bases between the germline ends. Germline-derived CDR1 and CDR2 are SQVTM and ANQGSEA. The length of the CDR3 is 13 residues. The CDR3 nucleotides are TGCAGCGTCGGGGCGACGGTCCAAGAGACCCAGTACTTC. Translating gives CSVGATVQETQYF.

This clonotype occurred a few times. The V call is TRBV4-3, the J call TRBJ2-1; D is ambiguous. The CDR3 runs 12 residues. The V end was cut by 0 bases, the J end by 7 bases, with 4 bases between. Germline lookup yields CDR1 LGHNA and CDR2 YSLEER. CDR3 protein: CASSQDRNEQFF. CDR3 sequence (DNA): TGCGCCAGCAGCCAAGATCGGAATGAGCAGTTCTTC.

This clonotype appeared a few times. J is TRBJ2-1 and V is TRBV3-1; 16 bases agree with TRBD2. Trimming cost V 0 bases and J 6 bases; bases outside gene matches: 5. CDR3 size: 18 residues. Germline V gene lookup returns CDR1 LGHDT and CDR2 YNNKEL (reference sequence). Here the CDR3 reads CASSQDWGLAGGTNEQFF. DNA for the CDR3: TGTGCCAGCAGCCAAGATTGGGGACTAGCGGGGGGGACCAATGAGCAGTTCTTC.